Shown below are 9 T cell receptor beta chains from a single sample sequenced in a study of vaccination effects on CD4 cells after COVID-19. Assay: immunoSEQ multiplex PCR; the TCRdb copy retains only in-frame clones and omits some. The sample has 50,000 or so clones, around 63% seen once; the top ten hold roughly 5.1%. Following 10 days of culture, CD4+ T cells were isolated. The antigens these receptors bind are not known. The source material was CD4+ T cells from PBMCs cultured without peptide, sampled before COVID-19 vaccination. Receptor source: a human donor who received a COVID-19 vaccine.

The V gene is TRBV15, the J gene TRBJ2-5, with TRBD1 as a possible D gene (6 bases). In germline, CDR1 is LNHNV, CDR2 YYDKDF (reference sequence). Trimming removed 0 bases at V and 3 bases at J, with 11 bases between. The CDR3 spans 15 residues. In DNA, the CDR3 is TGTGCCACCAGCAGAGATCCAGGGGCGGAAGAGACCCAGTACTTC. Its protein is CATSRDPGAEETQYF.

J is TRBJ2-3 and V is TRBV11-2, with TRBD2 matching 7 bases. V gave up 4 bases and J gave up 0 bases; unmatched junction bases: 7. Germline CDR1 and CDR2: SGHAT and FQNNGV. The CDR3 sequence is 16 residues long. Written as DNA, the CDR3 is TGTGCCAGCAGCTACTCCGGGAGGTCTAGCACAGATACGCAGTATTTT. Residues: CASSYSGRSSTDTQYF.

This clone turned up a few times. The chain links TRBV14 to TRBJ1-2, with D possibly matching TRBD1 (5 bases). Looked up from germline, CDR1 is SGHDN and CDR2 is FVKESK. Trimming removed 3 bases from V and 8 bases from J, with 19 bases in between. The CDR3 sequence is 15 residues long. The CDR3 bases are TGTGCCAGCAGCCAGGTCTCCCTTGGGAAGGGGGGCTACACCTTC. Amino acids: CASSQVSLGKGGYTF.

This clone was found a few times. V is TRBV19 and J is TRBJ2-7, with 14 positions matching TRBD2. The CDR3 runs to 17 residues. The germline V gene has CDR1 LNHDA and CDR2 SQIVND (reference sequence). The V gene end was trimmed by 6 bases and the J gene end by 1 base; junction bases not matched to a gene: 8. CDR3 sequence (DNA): TGTGCCAGTAGGGGGACTAGCGGGAGTGTTGGGTCCTACGAGCAGTACTTC. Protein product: CASRGTSGSVGSYEQYF.

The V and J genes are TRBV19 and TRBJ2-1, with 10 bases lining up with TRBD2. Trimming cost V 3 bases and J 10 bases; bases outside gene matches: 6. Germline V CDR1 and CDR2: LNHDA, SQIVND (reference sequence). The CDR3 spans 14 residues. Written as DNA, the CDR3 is TGTGCCAGTAGTATTCAGCAGACTAGCGGGGAGCAGTTCTTC. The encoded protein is CASSIQQTSGEQFF. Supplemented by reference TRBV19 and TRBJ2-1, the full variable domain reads DGGITQSPKYLFRKEGQNVTLSCEQNLNHDAMYWYRQDPGQGLRLIYYSQIVNDFQKGDIAEGYSVSREKKESFPLTVTSAQKNPTAFYLCASSIQQTSGEQFFGPGTRLTVL.

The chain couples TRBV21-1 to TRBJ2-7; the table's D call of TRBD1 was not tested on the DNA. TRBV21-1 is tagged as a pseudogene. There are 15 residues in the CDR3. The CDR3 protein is CASSPPGQGTYEQYF. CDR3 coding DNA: TGTGCCAGCAGCCCACCGGGACAGGGTACCTACGAGCAGTACTTC.

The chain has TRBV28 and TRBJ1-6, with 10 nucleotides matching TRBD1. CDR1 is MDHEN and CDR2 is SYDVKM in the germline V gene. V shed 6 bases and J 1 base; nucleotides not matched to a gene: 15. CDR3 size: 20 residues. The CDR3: CASSRMRRGQGNSYNSPLHF. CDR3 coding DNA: TGTGCCAGCAGCAGAATGAGGCGGGGACAGGGGAATTCCTATAATTCACCCCTCCACTTT.

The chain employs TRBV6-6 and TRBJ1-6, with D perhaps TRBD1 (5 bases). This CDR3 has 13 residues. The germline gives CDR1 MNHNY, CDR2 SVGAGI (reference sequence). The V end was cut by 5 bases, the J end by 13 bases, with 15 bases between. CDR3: CASSTRDPSPLHF. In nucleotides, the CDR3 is TGTGCCAGCAGTACTCGGGACCCAAGTCCCCTCCACTTT.

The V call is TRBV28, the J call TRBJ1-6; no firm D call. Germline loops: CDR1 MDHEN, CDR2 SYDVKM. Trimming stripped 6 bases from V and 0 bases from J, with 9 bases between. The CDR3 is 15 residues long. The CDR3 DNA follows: TGTGCCAGCAGAGCAGCAAGCTCCTATAATTCACCCCTCCACTTT. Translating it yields CASRAASSYNSPLHF. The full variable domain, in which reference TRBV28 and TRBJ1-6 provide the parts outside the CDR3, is DVKVTQSSRYLVKRTGEKVFLECVQDMDHENMFWYRQDPGLGLRLIYFSYDVKMKEKGDIPEGYSVSREKKERFSLILESASTNQTSMYLCASRAASSYNSPLHFGNGTRLTVT.